This entry features one T cell receptor (beta chain) sequence. The target antigen is unknown. The data were taken from a study of T cell repertoires in ileal Crohn's disease. Study overall: About half of patients got postoperative therapy: around ten thiopurines, around 20 anti-TNF. Study-level results: All patients with clonality above 26.8% had endoscopic recurrence.

Profiled with immunoSEQ multiplex PCR; TCRdb holds only in-frame clones, not every one. The sample includes about 62,000 clones, 85% to 90% of them seen just once. The time point is: neoterminal ileum biopsy at postoperative endoscopy, about 6 months after surgery. The junction had 4 bases not matched to a gene; V was cut back by 4 bases and J by 4 bases. The V gene's germline CDR1 is SGHRS and CDR2 YFSETQ. The CDR3 has 13 residues. Material for sequencing was ileal tissue. The gene calls are TRBV5-1 and TRBJ1-2; 7 bases line up with TRBD1. The source of this sequence is an adult with Crohn's disease. The CDR3 DNA reads as TGCGCCAGCAGCGCGGACAGGACCTATGGCTACACCTTC. This translates into CASSADRTYGYTF.